A selection of T cell receptor beta chains follows, all from one sample in a study of shared clonotypes between healthy human individuals. Repertoires were generated with immunoSEQ multiplex PCR, while TCRdb's copy carries only in-frame clones and drops some. Of some 450,000 clones in the sample, 60% to 80% were seen once. The specimen sequenced was PBMCs. These receptors originate from a woman aged 40 to 49 in good health. Some clones in this sample may be carry-over from other donors' samples. Both conserved end residues are part of each CDR3. D genes are given only for firm matches. Clone size is given for some rows only: seen once, a few or many times, or a class if the clone is expanded.

j_gene | v_gene | abundance | d_gene | CDR3aa | CDR3nt
TRBJ2-7 | TRBV27 | - | - | CASSLRGGNEQYF | TGTGCCAGCAGTTTACGAGGAGGCAACGAGCAGTACTTC
TRBJ1-2 | TRBV7-2 | - | - | CASSQGEDIGYTF | TGTGCCAGCAGCCAAGGGGAAGATATCGGCTACACCTTC
TRBJ1-2 | TRBV2 | - | - | CASSEGAGRRGYTF | TGTGCCAGCAGTGAAGGGGCAGGACGACGTGGCTACACCTTC
TRBJ1-1 | TRBV2 | - | - | CASSVAGVMDTEAFF | TGTGCCAGCAGTGTGGCAGGAGTGATGGACACTGAAGCTTTCTTT
TRBJ1-1 | TRBV2 | - | - | CASSVPPTTGFF | TGTGCCAGCAGTGTACCCCCAACGACGGGTTTCTTT
TRBJ2-7 | TRBV5-4 | - | - | CASSLTAADEQYF | TGTGCCAGCAGCTTGACGGCTGCTGACGAGCAGTACTTC
TRBJ1-1 | TRBV4-3 | - | - | CASSRSSVNTEAFF | TGCGCCAGCAGCCGGAGCAGTGTGAACACTGAAGCTTTCTTT
TRBJ1-3 | TRBV15 | - | - | CATTGERGNTIYF | TGTGCCACCACTGGGGAGCGTGGAAACACCATATATTTT
TRBJ2-7 | TRBV6-1 | - | - | CASSEEAVYEQYF | TGTGCCAGCAGTGAAGAGGCCGTCTACGAGCAGTACTTC
TRBJ2-1 | TRBV5-1 | - | TRBD2 | CASSFGGGSYNEQFF | TGCGCCAGCAGCTTTGGCGGGGGCTCCTACAATGAGCAGTTCTTC
TRBJ2-7 | TRBV7-9 | - | TRBD1 | CASSFGTGRTYEQYF | TGTGCCAGCAGCTTCGGGACAGGGAGGACCTACGAGCAGTACTTC
TRBJ2-1 | TRBV6-5 | - | - | CASSYSVDSSYNEQFF | TGTGCCAGCAGTTACTCGGTGGACAGCTCCTACAATGAGCAGTTCTTC
TRBJ2-5 | TRBV6-5 | - | TRBD2 | CASSQREGGETQYF | TGTGCCAGCAGCCAAAGGGAGGGTGGAGAGACCCAGTACTTC
TRBJ2-1 | TRBV6-5 | - | TRBD2 | CASTLAGSSYNEQFF | TGTGCCAGCACCTTAGCGGGTAGCTCCTACAATGAGCAGTTCTTC
TRBJ2-7 | TRBV27 | - | - | CASSPMGVGGYEQYF | TGTGCCAGCAGTCCCATGGGTGTAGGGGGCTACGAGCAGTACTTC
TRBJ2-5 | TRBV18 | - | TRBD2 | CASSPMTSGSQETQYF | TGTGCCAGCTCACCCATGACTAGCGGGAGCCAAGAGACCCAGTACTTC
TRBJ1-2 | TRBV7-2 | - | - | CASSSAGYGYTF | TGTGCCAGCAGCTCTGCCGGCTATGGCTACACCTTC
TRBJ2-3 | TRBV6-4 | - | - | CASSGRWGAARADTQYF | TGTGCCAGCAGTGGGCGATGGGGGGCGGCCAGAGCAGATACGCAGTATTTT
TRBJ1-4 | TRBV28 | - | TRBD1 | CASRDRRRPNEKLFF | TGTGCCAGCAGGGACAGGAGGCGGCCTAATGAAAAACTGTTTTTT
TRBJ1-2 | TRBV7-9 | - | - | CASSLRDTQRNYGYTF | TGTGCCAGCAGCCTCCGGGACACCCAACGGAACTATGGCTACACCTTC
TRBJ2-7 | TRBV7-2 | - | TRBD1 | CASSTRTGREQYF | TGTGCCAGCAGCACGCGGACAGGGCGAGAGCAGTACTTC
TRBJ2-7 | TRBV5-6 | - | TRBD2 | CASSSTGTSGSSYEQYF | TGTGCCAGCAGTTCCACCGGGACTAGCGGGAGCTCCTACGAGCAGTACTTC
TRBJ1-3 | TRBV28 | - | - | CASKPPARTASGNTIYF | TGTGCCAGCAAACCTCCAGCCCGGACAGCCTCTGGAAACACCATATATTTT
TRBJ2-7 | TRBV7-2 | - | TRBD1 | CASSNRQGGEQYF | TGTGCCAGCAGCAATAGACAGGGCGGTGAGCAGTACTTC
TRBJ2-2 | TRBV11-2 | - | - | CASSQEVRTGELFF | TGTGCCAGCAGCCAGGAGGTTCGGACCGGGGAGCTGTTTTTT
TRBJ1-1 | TRBV6-1 | few | - | CASSGTPNTEAFF | TGTGCCAGCAGCGGGACACCAAACACTGAAGCTTTCTTT
TRBJ2-3 | TRBV5-1 | - | - | CASSLDPVVSTDTQYF | TGCGCCAGCAGCTTGGACCCCGTGGTAAGCACAGATACGCAGTATTTT
TRBJ1-5 | TRBV6-6 | - | TRBD1 | CASSYRTGIQPQHF | TGTGCCAGCAGTTACAGGACAGGGATTCAGCCCCAGCATTTT
TRBJ1-1 | TRBV27 | - | - | CASGQGWDTEAFF | TGTGCCAGCGGTCAGGGATGGGACACTGAAGCTTTCTTT
TRBJ1-1 | TRBV30 | - | - | CASRQGNTEAFF | TGTGCCAGCCGTCAGGGGAACACTGAAGCTTTCTTT
TRBJ1-2 | TRBV6-1 | once | - | CASSRSGGADYGYTF | TGTGCCAGCAGTCGAAGCGGGGGGGCAGACTATGGCTACACCTTC
TRBJ2-5 | TRBV5-1 | - | - | CASSRTGPSQETQYF | TGCGCCAGCAGTCGTACAGGGCCCTCCCAAGAGACCCAGTACTTC
TRBJ1-1 | TRBV5-4 | - | - | CASSLLGGDTEAFF | TGTGCCAGCAGCTTACTAGGGGGGGACACTGAAGCTTTCTTT
TRBJ1-2 | TRBV2 | - | - | CASSGGTGNYGYTF | TGTGCCAGCAGTGGGGGGACGGGTAACTATGGCTACACCTTC
TRBJ1-1 | TRBV29-1 | - | TRBD1 | CSVSPVGQGATEAFF | TGCAGCGTTTCCCCCGTGGGACAGGGGGCCACTGAAGCTTTCTTT
TRBJ2-1 | TRBV6-4 | - | - | CATSEGDPHNEQFF | TGTGCCACCTCCGAGGGGGACCCGCACAATGAGCAGTTCTTC
TRBJ2-7 | TRBV10-3 | - | - | CAISDPQGSYEQYF | TGTGCCATCAGTGATCCACAGGGTTCCTACGAGCAGTACTTC
TRBJ2-1 | TRBV5-1 | - | - | CASSLDTHNEQFF | TGCGCCAGCAGCTTGGACACCCACAATGAGCAGTTCTTC
TRBJ2-7 | TRBV7-3 | - | TRBD2 | CASSLLAGGTYEQYF | TGTGCCAGCAGCCTCCTAGCGGGAGGTACCTACGAGCAGTACTTC
TRBJ2-5 | TRBV30 | few | - | CAWSVRRGGETQYF | TGTGCCTGGAGTGTTCGTAGGGGGGGAGAGACCCAGTACTTC
TRBJ2-5 | TRBV7-3 | - | - | CASSLRGTVQETQYF | TGTGCCAGCAGCTTGCGGGGGACAGTCCAAGAGACCCAGTACTTC
TRBJ2-1 | TRBV30 | once | TRBD2 | CAWSGGLAYPYNEQFF | TGTGCCTGGAGTGGGGGACTAGCGTATCCCTACAATGAGCAGTTCTTC
TRBJ2-3 | TRBV10-1 | once | TRBD2 | CASSLGAGGSTDTQYF | TGCGCCAGCAGCCTGGGGGCGGGAGGGAGCACAGATACGCAGTATTTT
TRBJ1-5 | TRBV4-1 | few | - | CASSQDETPNQPQHF | TGCGCCAGCAGCCAAGATGAGACACCCAATCAGCCCCAGCATTTT
TRBJ2-7 | TRBV7-2 | - | - | CASSLNSGVAYEQYF | TGTGCCAGCAGCTTAAATAGCGGCGTTGCCTACGAGCAGTACTTC
TRBJ1-2 | TRBV7-3 | - | TRBD1 | CASTLTGGLGHGYTF | TGTGCCAGCACCCTGACAGGGGGCTTGGGTCATGGCTACACCTTC
TRBJ1-4 | TRBV29-1 | once | - | CSVVLYEKLFF | TGCAGCGTTGTCCTGTATGAAAAACTGTTTTTT
TRBJ2-1 | TRBV30 | few | TRBD1 | CAWKKTGTVIEQFF | TGTGCCTGGAAGAAAACCGGGACAGTAATCGAGCAGTTCTTC
TRBJ1-1 | TRBV28 | once | - | CASSSPYGGMNTEAFF | TGTGCCAGCAGTTCTCCCTACGGGGGAATGAACACTGAAGCTTTCTTT
TRBJ2-1 | TRBV30 | - | - | CAWSPLALNEQFF | TGTGCCTGGTCCCCTTTGGCTCTAAATGAGCAGTTCTTC
TRBJ1-1 | TRBV7-3 | - | - | CASSPTGNTEAFF | TGTGCCAGCAGCCCAACAGGGAACACTGAAGCTTTCTTT
TRBJ1-5 | TRBV6-4 | - | - | CASSESGLSNQPQHF | TGTGCCAGCAGTGAATCGGGCTTGTCGAATCAGCCCCAGCATTTT
TRBJ1-5 | TRBV19 | few | TRBD1 | CASSIGQGDSNQPQHF | TGTGCCAGTAGTATCGGACAGGGCGATAGCAATCAGCCCCAGCATTTT
TRBJ1-4 | TRBV10-2 | - | TRBD1 | CASGPGGRLEKLFF | TGCGCCAGCGGTCCAGGGGGGCGCTTAGAAAAACTGTTTTTT
TRBJ2-1 | TRBV7-3 | - | - | CASSPSGWITYNEQFF | TGTGCCAGCAGTCCCTCGGGTTGGATAACCTACAATGAGCAGTTCTTC
TRBJ2-7 | TRBV10-3 | - | TRBD2 | CAISESGGSYEQYF | TGTGCCATCAGTGAATCGGGAGGGTCCTACGAGCAGTACTTC
TRBJ1-5 | TRBV28 | - | - | CATMGRGAGYQPQHF | TGTGCCACCATGGGGAGAGGGGCAGGGTATCAGCCCCAGCATTTT
TRBJ2-7 | TRBV15 | - | - | CATSRVYEEFYEQYF | TGTGCCACCAGCAGAGTATATGAAGAATTCTACGAGCAGTACTTC
TRBJ2-1 | TRBV6-5 | - | TRBD2 | CATGGRTYNEQFF | TGTGCCACCGGCGGGAGAACTTACAATGAGCAGTTCTTC